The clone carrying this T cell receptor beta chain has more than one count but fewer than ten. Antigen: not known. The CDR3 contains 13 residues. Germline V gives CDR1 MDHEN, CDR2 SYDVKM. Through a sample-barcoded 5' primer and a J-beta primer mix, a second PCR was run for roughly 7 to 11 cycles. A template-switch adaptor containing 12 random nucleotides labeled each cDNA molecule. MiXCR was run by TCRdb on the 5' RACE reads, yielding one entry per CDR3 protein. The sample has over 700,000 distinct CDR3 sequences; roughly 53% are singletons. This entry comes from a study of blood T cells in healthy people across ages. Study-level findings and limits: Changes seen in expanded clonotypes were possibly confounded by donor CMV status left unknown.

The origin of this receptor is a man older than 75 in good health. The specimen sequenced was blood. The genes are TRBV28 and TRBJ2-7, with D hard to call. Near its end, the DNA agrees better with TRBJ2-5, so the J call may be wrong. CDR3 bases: TGTGCCAGCAGTTTTAGGTCCCGGGAGACCCAGTACTTC. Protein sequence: CASSFRSRETQYF.